This entry lists 30 T cell receptor beta chains sequenced from one sample in a study of T cells after yellow fever vaccination. From the 5' RACE reads, TCRdb called clonotypes with MiXCR, one entry per CDR3 protein. Among roughly 100,000 distinct CDR3 sequences listed, 7.5% to 10% were seen once. This specimen consisted of CD8+ T cells not binding an NS4B(214-222) dextramer, sorted from PBMCs, obtained about 2 weeks after the first yellow fever vaccination. The receptors here all came from a man between 18 and 29 years old who received the YFV17D yellow fever vaccine.

The chain combines TRBV6-5 with TRBJ1-4; unclear D gene. Per the germline V gene, CDR1 is MNHEY and CDR2 is SVGAGI. The CDR3 extends over 14 amino acids. V lost 2 bases to trimming and J lost 3 bases, with 7 bases between them. The CDR3 protein is CASSYGGSNEKLFF. The CDR3 nucleotides read TGTGCCAGCAGTTACGGTGGCTCTAATGAAAAACTGTTTTTT.

With regard to this clonotype: The junction shows a germline mismatch at one end, possibly a read error. The chain carries TRBV19 and TRBJ2-1; TRBD2 aligns across 8 bases. CDR1 LNHDA and CDR2 SQIVND come from the germline V gene (reference sequence). This CDR3 has 16 amino acids. This chain's CDR3 is CDSSIPGGPFAYEQFF. CDR3 nucleotide sequence: TGTGACAGTAGTATACCGGGGGGGCCATTTGCGTATGAACAGTTCTTC.

This clonotype was counted only a few times. The chain is built from TRBV6-5 and TRBJ1-2; D is uncertain. CDR3 length: 15 residues. Trimming took 2 bases from V and 2 from J, leaving 12 bases between them. Germline CDR1 reads MNHEY; CDR2 reads SVGAGI. In DNA form, the CDR3 reads TGTGCCAGCAGTTACAGGAGCAGCCAGAACTATGGCTACACCTTC. Translation: CASSYRSSQNYGYTF.

This chain links TRBV4-1 with TRBJ2-6; D is unresolved. This CDR3 comprises 18 residues. Germline V gene sequence: CDR1 MGHRA, CDR2 YSYEKL. Trimming took 0 bases from V and 2 from J, leaving 14 bases between them. The CDR3 protein is CASSQDPGHQTGANVLTF. CDR3 DNA sequence: TGCGCCAGCAGCCAAGATCCGGGTCATCAGACTGGGGCCAACGTCCTGACTTTC.

This clonotype appeared a few times. The chain has TRBV18 and TRBJ2-4, with D tentatively TRBD1 or TRBD2 (5 bases each). The germline gives CDR1 KGHSH, CDR2 LQKENI. Trimming took off 2 bases at V and 0 bases at J, with 11 bases between the two ends. There are 16 residues in the CDR3. As DNA, the CDR3 is TGTGCCAGCTCACCATGGGGGATCCGAGCCAAAAACATTCAGTACTTC. Protein sequence: CASSPWGIRAKNIQYF.

The chain joins TRBV5-1 to TRBJ1-1; D remains ambiguous. There are 14 residues in the CDR3. Germline loops: CDR1 SGHRS, CDR2 YFSETQ. V was pared by 0 bases and J by 7 bases, with 13 bases between. The CDR3 loop is CASSLGGRVDEAFF. The CDR3 bases are TGCGCCAGCAGCTTGGGGGGAAGGGTGGATGAAGCTTTCTTT.

V usage is TRBV19 and J usage is TRBJ2-5; 9 bases are a match to TRBD2. The CDR3 runs 16 residues. V shed 3 bases, J shed 5 bases, and the junction held 10 bases outside the gene matches. Germline loops: CDR1 LNHDA, CDR2 SQIVND (reference sequence). The CDR3: CASSIGSLAGPETQYF. The CDR3 DNA reads as TGTGCCAGTAGTATCGGCAGCCTAGCGGGGCCGGAGACCCAGTACTTC.

The rearrangement joins TRBV5-8 to TRBJ2-1; 8 nucleotides align to TRBD2. The V and J ends lost 5 bases and 7 bases, in that order; junction bases with no gene match: 14. There are 16 residues in the CDR3. The germline gives CDR1 SGHTS, CDR2 YDEGEE. CDR3 amino acids: CASREWGAGGGNEQFF. The CDR3 DNA reads TGTGCCAGCAGGGAGTGGGGGGCGGGAGGAGGGAATGAGCAGTTCTTC.

This clonotype was observed many times. V usage is TRBV6-5 and J usage is TRBJ1-1; D call uncertain. The CDR3 extends over 13 amino acids. Germline V gives CDR1 MNHEY, CDR2 SVGAGI. Trimming took 2 bases from V and 1 from J, leaving 5 bases between them. This CDR3 is CASSYVQNTEAFF. DNA for the CDR3: TGTGCCAGCAGTTACGTACAGAACACTGAAGCTTTCTTT.

This clonotype was seen only a few times. CDR3 coding DNA: TGCGCCAGCAGCCAAGTGACGGAAGCGGGGACTGAAGCTTTCTTT. Amino acid sequence: CASSQVTEAGTEAFF. The chain joins TRBV4-1 to TRBJ1-1; no clear D. Germline-derived CDR1 and CDR2 are MGHRA and YSYEKL. Trimming pared 1 base from V and 5 bases from J, leaving 14 bases between. The CDR3 is 15 amino acids.

This chain joins TRBV4-3 and TRBJ2-2, with D hard to call. The CDR3 covers 13 residues. Trimming cost V 0 bases and J 6 bases, with 5 bases left between them. The V gene's germline CDR1 is LGHNA and CDR2 YSLEER. The CDR3 sequence is CASSQDWAGELFF. CDR3 DNA sequence: TGCGCCAGCAGCCAAGATTGGGCCGGGGAGCTGTTTTTT.

This clonotype was detected ten times or more. CDR3 residues: CASSRDRDYSYNEQFF. CDR3 DNA sequence: TGTGCCAGCAGCAGGGACCGGGACTACTCCTACAATGAGCAGTTCTTC. The rearrangement joins TRBV11-1 to TRBJ2-1; TRBD2 matches 7 bases. The CDR3 has 16 amino acids. CDR1 is SGHAT and CDR2 is FQDESV in the germline V gene (reference sequence). The V and J ends lost 5 bases and 0 bases, in that order; junction bases with no gene match: 7.

This clonotype appeared a few times. This chain links TRBV11-2 with TRBJ1-5; D uncertain. Germline V lookup: CDR1 SGHAT, CDR2 FQNNGV. Trimming shortened V by 1 base and J by 8 bases, and 9 bases separated the two germline ends. The CDR3 sequence is 13 residues long. The CDR3 DNA reads TGTGCCAGCAGCTTAGGGGCCGGGAAGCCCCAGCATTTT. It translates to CASSLGAGKPQHF.

In this sample, this clonotype turned up a few times. V usage is TRBV7-9 and J usage is TRBJ1-2; no definite D call. This CDR3 comprises 15 residues. Germline lookup yields CDR1 SEHNR and CDR2 FQNEAQ (reference sequence). Trimming took off 5 bases at V and 0 bases at J, with 13 bases between the two ends. The CDR3 coding sequence is TGTGCCAGCAGCCCTGGTGGCGGGGCTAACTATGGCTACACCTTC. Protein product: CASSPGGGANYGYTF.

This clonotype appeared a few times. V usage is TRBV2 and J usage is TRBJ2-1; D gene unclear. Between the trimmed V and J ends, which lost 8 bases and 0 bases, there was a span of 11 bases. The CDR3 has 14 residues. CDR1 and CDR2 from the germline V gene are SNHLY and FYNNEI. The CDR3 reads CASSAGTSYNEQFF. CDR3 sequence (DNA): TGTGCCAGCTCCGCAGGCACCTCCTACAATGAGCAGTTCTTC.

This clonotype has more than one count but fewer than ten. The V gene is TRBV4-3, the J gene TRBJ1-4; a weak D match, TRBD1 (5 bases). Germline V gene sequence: CDR1 LGHNA, CDR2 YSLEER. V dropped 2 bases and J dropped 7 bases, with 14 bases sitting between them. The length of the CDR3 is 15 residues. CDR3 sequence reads: CASSQLQVGGEKLFF. The DNA of the CDR3 is TGCGCCAGCAGCCAACTACAGGTTGGGGGTGAAAAACTGTTTTTT.

V and J are TRBV4-1 and TRBJ1-3; D uncertain. Germline V CDR1 and CDR2: MGHRA, YSYEKL. V lost 5 bases and J lost 0, with 11 bases in between. CDR3 length: 15 amino acids. CDR3 DNA: TGCGCCAGCAGCTCAACTTCTTACTCTGGAAACACCATATATTTT. The encoded protein is CASSSTSYSGNTIYF.

This chain joins TRBV29-1 and TRBJ2-1; D ambiguous. CDR3 length: 13 residues. The V gene lost 4 bases and the J gene lost 0 bases, with 7 bases spanning the gap. The V gene's germline CDR1 is SQVTM and CDR2 ANQGSEA. This CDR3 reads CSVAESSYNEQFF. In DNA form, the CDR3 reads TGCAGCGTTGCCGAGAGCTCCTACAATGAGCAGTTCTTC.

A few counts support this clonotype. This chain links TRBV7-9 with TRBJ2-1; 11 bases agree with TRBD1. V shed 5 bases, J shed 5 bases, and the junction held 5 bases outside the gene matches. This CDR3 region has 15 residues. The germline V gene encodes CDR1 SEHNR and CDR2 FQNEAQ (reference sequence). The CDR3 DNA is TGTGCCAGCAGCCGGACAGGGGGCTGGAACAATGAGCAGTTCTTC. This codes for CASSRTGGWNNEQFF.

This clonotype was seen a handful of times. The chain uses TRBV19 and TRBJ2-3; D gene uncertain. The CDR3 totals 15 residues. The germline CDR1 and CDR2 sequences are LNHDA and SQIVND (reference sequence). V was trimmed by 8 bases and J by 2 bases, leaving 17 bases between them. The CDR3 loop is CASQPYRSPTDTQYF. The CDR3 bases are TGTGCCAGTCAACCCTATCGCTCCCCCACAGATACGCAGTATTTT.

This clonotype turned up a few times. The chain joins TRBV7-2 to TRBJ2-3, with D perhaps TRBD2 (5 bases). The CDR3 spans 15 residues. CDR1 is SGHTA and CDR2 is FQGNSA in the germline V gene. Deletions cut 0 bases from V and 2 bases from J, with 9 bases between. CDR3 bases: TGTGCCAGCAGCTTAGCAGATCGGGACACAGATACGCAGTATTTT. Residues: CASSLADRDTDTQYF. The full variable domain, completed using reference TRBV7-2 and TRBJ2-3, is GAGVSQSPSNKVTEKGKDVELRCDPISGHTALYWYRQSLGQGLEFLIYFQGNSAPDKSGLPSDRFSAERTGGSVSTLTIQRTQQEDSAVYLCASSLADRDTDTQYFGPGTRLTVL.

There are a few counts of this clonotype. J is TRBJ2-1 and V is TRBV5-1; 7 nucleotides align to TRBD1. Germline lookup yields CDR1 SGHRS and CDR2 YFSETQ. This CDR3 is 16 amino acids long. With V trimmed by 2 bases and J by 4 bases, 9 bases remained unmatched. CDR3 nucleotides: TGCGCCAGCAGCTTAGGGGGCCGGAAACGTTACAATGAGCAGTTCTTC. As protein: CASSLGGRKRYNEQFF.

This clonotype was seen more than once but under ten times. The chain is built from TRBV9 and TRBJ2-5; the D gene is possibly TRBD2 (6 bases). CDR3 size: 16 residues. The ends were cut back, 4 bases at V and 5 bases at J, with 21 bases in the middle. Germline V gene lookup returns CDR1 SGDLS and CDR2 YYNGEE. CDR3 DNA sequence: TGTGCCAGCAGCTCCCACGGTAGCGGTCTTGAGGAGACCCAGTACTTC. Protein sequence: CASSSHGSGLEETQYF.

The rearrangement joins TRBV19 to TRBJ2-2; TRBD1 is a possible D gene (6 bases). V was shortened by 3 bases and J by 6 bases, with 8 bases between the two germline ends. Germline V CDR1 and CDR2: LNHDA, SQIVND (reference sequence). The CDR3 has 13 amino acids. DNA of the CDR3: TGTGCCAGTAGTATGACAGGTCCCGGGGAGCTGTTTTTT. It translates to CASSMTGPGELFF.

This clonotype was counted only a few times. The rearrangement joins TRBV4-3 to TRBJ1-2; no firm D call. V shed 9 bases and J shed 2 bases, with 37 bases lying between them. This CDR3 has 21 amino acids. Germline CDR1 and CDR2: LGHNA and YSLEER. CDR3 in amino acids: CARRLGTVKMRHTGSNYGYTF. CDR3 DNA sequence: TGCGCCAGGCGGTTGGGTACAGTGAAGATGAGACACACCGGATCCAACTATGGCTACACCTTC.

This clonotype was detected only a few times. The chain couples TRBV4-1 to TRBJ2-7; D tentatively reads TRBD1 or TRBD2 (5 bases each). CDR1 and CDR2 (germline): MGHRA, YSYEKL. The CDR3 is 15 amino acids. V was cut by 4 bases and J by 5 bases, with 18 bases left in between. CDR3 residues: CASSPTTGRRDEQYF. CDR3 DNA sequence: TGCGCCAGCAGCCCTACTACGGGACGCAGGGACGAGCAGTACTTC.

This clonotype was detected many times. The chain is built from TRBV5-1 and TRBJ2-2; D may be TRBD1 (6 bases). The CDR3 has 13 residues. V lost 7 bases and J 4 bases, leaving 11 bases between the germline ends. Germline lookup yields CDR1 SGHRS and CDR2 YFSETQ. The CDR3 protein is CASRQDSTGELFF. The DNA of the CDR3 is TGCGCCAGCCGCCAGGACAGCACCGGGGAGCTGTTTTTT.

This clonotype was seen repeatedly, ten times or more. The genes are TRBV20-1 and TRBJ2-1; a weak D match, TRBD2 (6 bases). The CDR3 extends over 14 amino acids. V lost 0 bases to trimming and J lost 8 bases, with 14 bases between them. Germline V CDR1 and CDR2: DFQATT, SNEGSKA (reference sequence). CDR3 amino acids: CSARERGRIDEQFF. The CDR3 bases are TGCAGTGCTAGAGAACGGGGGAGGATCGATGAGCAGTTCTTC.

This clonotype showed up just once. One end of the junction is discordant with germline, which a read error may explain. This rearrangement joins TRBV15 to TRBJ2-2, with 7 bases identical to TRBD1. In germline, CDR1 is LNHNV, CDR2 YYDKDF (reference sequence). The CDR3 covers 19 residues. The CDR3 reads CATSRAFLGGTMNTGQLFF. CDR3 nucleotide sequence: TGTGCCACCAGCAGAGCGTTCCTAGGGGGCACCATGAACACCGGGCAGCTGTTTTTT.

CDR3 sequence: CSATGGEQYF. The DNA of the CDR3 is TGCAGCGCGACAGGGGGCGAGCAGTACTTC. V and J are TRBV29-1 and TRBJ2-7; the match to TRBD1 covers 9 bases. With V trimmed by 7 bases and J by 6 bases, 1 base remained unmatched. The CDR3 runs to 10 residues. CDR1 is SQVTM and CDR2 is ANQGSEA in the germline V gene.